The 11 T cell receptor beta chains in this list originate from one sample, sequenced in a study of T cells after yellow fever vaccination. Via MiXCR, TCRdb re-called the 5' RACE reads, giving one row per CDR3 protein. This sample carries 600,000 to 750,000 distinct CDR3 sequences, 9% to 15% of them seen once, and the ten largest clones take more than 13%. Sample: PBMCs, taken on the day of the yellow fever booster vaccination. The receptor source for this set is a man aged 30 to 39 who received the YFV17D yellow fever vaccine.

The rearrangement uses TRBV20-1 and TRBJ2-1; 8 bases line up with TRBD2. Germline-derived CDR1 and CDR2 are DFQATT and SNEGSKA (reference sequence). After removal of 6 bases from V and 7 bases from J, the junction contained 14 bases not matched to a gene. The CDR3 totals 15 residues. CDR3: CSAARVGTSTNEQFF. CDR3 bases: TGCAGTGCCGCCCGGGTTGGGACTAGTACTAATGAGCAGTTCTTC.

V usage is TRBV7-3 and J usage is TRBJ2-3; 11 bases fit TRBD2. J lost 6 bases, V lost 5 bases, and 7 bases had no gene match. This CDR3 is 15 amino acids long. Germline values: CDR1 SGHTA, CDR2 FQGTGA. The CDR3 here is CASSPTSGRWDTQYF. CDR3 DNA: TGTGCCAGCAGCCCCACTAGCGGGAGATGGGATACGCAGTATTTT.

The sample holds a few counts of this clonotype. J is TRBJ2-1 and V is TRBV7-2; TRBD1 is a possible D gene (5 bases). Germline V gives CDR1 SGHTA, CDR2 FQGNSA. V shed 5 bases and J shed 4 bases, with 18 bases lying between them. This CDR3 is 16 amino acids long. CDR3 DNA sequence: TGTGCCAGCAGCCTTGGGGCATCGAGTCGATACAATGAGCAGTTCTTC. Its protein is CASSLGASSRYNEQFF.

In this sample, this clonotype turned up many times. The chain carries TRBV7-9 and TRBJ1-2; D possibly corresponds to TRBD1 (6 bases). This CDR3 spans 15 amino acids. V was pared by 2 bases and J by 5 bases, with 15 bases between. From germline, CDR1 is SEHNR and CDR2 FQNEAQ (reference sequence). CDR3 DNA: TGTGCCAGCAGCTTAACGGACAGAGATCTGTATGGCTACACCTTC. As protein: CASSLTDRDLYGYTF.

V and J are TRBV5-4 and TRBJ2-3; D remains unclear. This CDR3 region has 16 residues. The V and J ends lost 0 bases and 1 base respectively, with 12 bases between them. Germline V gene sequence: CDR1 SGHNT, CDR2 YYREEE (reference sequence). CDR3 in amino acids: CASSLVSGLGTDTQYF. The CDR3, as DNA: TGTGCCAGCAGCTTGGTTAGTGGGTTAGGCACAGATACGCAGTATTTT.

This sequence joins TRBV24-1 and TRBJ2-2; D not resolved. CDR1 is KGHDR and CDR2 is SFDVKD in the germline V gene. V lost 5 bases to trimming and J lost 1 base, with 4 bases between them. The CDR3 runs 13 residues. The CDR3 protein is CATSVENTGELFF. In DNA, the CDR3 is TGTGCCACCAGTGTAGAGAACACCGGGGAGCTGTTTTTT.

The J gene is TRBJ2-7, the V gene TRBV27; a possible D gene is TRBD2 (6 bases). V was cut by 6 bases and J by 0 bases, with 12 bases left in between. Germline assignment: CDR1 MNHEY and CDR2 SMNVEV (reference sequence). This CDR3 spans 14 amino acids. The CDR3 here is CASSRDWSSYEQYF. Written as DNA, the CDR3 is TGTGCCAGCAGCCGGGACTGGAGCTCCTACGAGCAGTACTTC.

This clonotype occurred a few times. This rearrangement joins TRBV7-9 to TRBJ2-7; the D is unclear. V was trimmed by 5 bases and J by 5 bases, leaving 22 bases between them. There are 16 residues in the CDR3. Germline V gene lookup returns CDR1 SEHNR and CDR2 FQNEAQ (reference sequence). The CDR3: CASSLKGAGAINEQYF. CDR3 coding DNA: TGTGCCAGCAGCCTCAAGGGCGCAGGTGCTATTAACGAGCAGTACTTC.

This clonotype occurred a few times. This chain's CDR3 is CASSIWTSDAEQFF. CDR3 nucleotides: TGTGCCAGTAGTATTTGGACTTCCGACGCAGAGCAGTTCTTC. The chain links TRBV19 to TRBJ2-1; tentatively, D is TRBD2 (5 bases). In germline, CDR1 is LNHDA, CDR2 SQIVND (reference sequence). The CDR3 totals 14 residues. V dropped 3 bases and J dropped 10 bases, with 16 bases sitting between them.

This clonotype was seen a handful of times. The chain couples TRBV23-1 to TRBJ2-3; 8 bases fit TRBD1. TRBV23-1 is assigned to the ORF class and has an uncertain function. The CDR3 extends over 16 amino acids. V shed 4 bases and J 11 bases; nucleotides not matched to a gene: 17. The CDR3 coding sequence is TGCGCCAGCAGTCCTAGGACAGGGCCACCCATTTCTGGGCAGTATTTT. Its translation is CASSPRTGPPISGQYF.

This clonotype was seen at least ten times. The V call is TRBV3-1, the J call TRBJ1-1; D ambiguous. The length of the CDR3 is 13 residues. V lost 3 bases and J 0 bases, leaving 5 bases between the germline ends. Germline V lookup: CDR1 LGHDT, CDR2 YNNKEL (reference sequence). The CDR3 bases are TGTGCCAGCAGCCAGGGGATGAACACTGAAGCTTTCTTT. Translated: CASSQGMNTEAFF.